This paragraph reports one T cell receptor (beta chain). This entry belongs to a study of shared clonotypes between healthy human individuals. Overall study: Per-donor plates numbered three CD4 naive, three CD4 memory, two CD8 naive and one CD8 memory.

Trimming removed 3 bases at V and 5 bases at J, with 9 bases between. CDR3 size: 12 residues. CDR1 and CDR2 from the germline V gene are SGHRS and YFSETQ. The data were produced by immunoSEQ multiplex PCR, yet TCRdb's version contains in-frame clones alone and is incomplete. The sample has around 700,000 clones; 55% to 75% are singletons. Specimen: memory CD4+ T cells sorted from blood. The subset: CD45RA-negative fraction. This chain links TRBV5-1 with TRBJ2-7, with D possibly matching TRBD1 (6 bases). The receptor was derived from a woman aged 25 to 39 in good health. The CDR3 spells CASSSDSHEQYF. Here the CDR3 DNA reads TGCGCCAGCAGCTCGGACAGCCACGAGCAGTACTTC.